The rows below give T cell receptor beta chains drawn from one sample of a study of cytomegalovirus exposure and HLA in healthy donors. Libraries were prepared by immunoSEQ multiplex PCR; TCRdb keeps only in-frame clonotypes and omits some of them. The table shows around 150,000 clones, with roughly 79% occurring only once. Sequencing input: PBMCs. All receptors come from a woman in her thirties or forties in good health and CMV-seronegative. Both conserved end residues are part of each CDR3. Fields, in order: J gene, V gene, CDR3 protein.

>TRBJ2-3|TRBV11-2
CASSLGAPNTQYF
>TRBJ2-3|TRBV30
CAWSVIGSGTDTQYF
>TRBJ2-6|TRBV6-1
CASRGQSGANVLTF
>TRBJ1-2|TRBV18
CASSPPGTLYGYTF
>TRBJ1-1|TRBV11-2
CASSLEGGTEAFF
>TRBJ1-1|TRBV30
CASMGGVTEAFF
>TRBJ2-3|TRBV18
CASSPLGRDTQYF
>TRBJ2-1|TRBV28
CASSGQGVDEQFF
>TRBJ2-2|TRBV9
CASSVDVRGITGELFF
>TRBJ2-7|TRBV27
CASSPRTSGTYEQYF
>TRBJ2-4|TRBV19
CASSNGQSLNIQYF
>TRBJ1-1|TRBV7-2
CASSLTGVNTEAFF
>TRBJ2-5|TRBV7-9
CASSLGGNLRETQYF
>.|TRBV6-1
CASRNGGAGDEQYF
>TRBJ2-1|TRBV11-2
CASSLPFRRSYNEQFF
>TRBJ1-2|TRBV7-2
CASSLQEGDGYTF
>TRBJ2-1|TRBV27
CASSLMVAGGDEQFF
>TRBJ1-2|TRBV7-9
CASSLGSGPYGYTF
>TRBJ2-7|TRBV5-1
CASSTGVGGGEQYF
>TRBJ2-7|TRBV7-9
CASSLGGARSSYEQYF
>TRBJ1-2|TRBV6-5
CASSYVAGGEVGGYTF
>TRBJ1-1|TRBV28
CASSSDRGAFF
>TRBJ1-1|TRBV2
CASTGQGITEAFF
>TRBJ1-2|TRBV6-5
CASISPGGGYTF
>TRBJ2-5|TRBV9
CASSREGYQETQYF
>TRBJ2-3|TRBV6-5
CASSRSGGDTQYF
>TRBJ1-4|TRBV6-1
CASSPGQGANEKLFF
>TRBJ1-4|TRBV6-1
CASRPGQGNEKLFF
>TRBJ1-2|TRBV5-1
CASSLALDSNYGYTF